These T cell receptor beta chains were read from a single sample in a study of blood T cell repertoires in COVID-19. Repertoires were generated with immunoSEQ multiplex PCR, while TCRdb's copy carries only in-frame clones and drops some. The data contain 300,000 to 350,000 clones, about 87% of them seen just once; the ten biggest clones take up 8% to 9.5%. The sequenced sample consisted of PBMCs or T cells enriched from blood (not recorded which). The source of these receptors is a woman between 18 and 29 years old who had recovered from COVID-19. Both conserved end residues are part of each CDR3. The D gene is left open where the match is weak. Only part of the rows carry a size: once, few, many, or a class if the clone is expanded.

cdr3_nt: TGTGCCAGTGCAGGTGCGGGACTCAGCTCCTACGAGCAGTACTTC
cdr3_aa: CASAGAGLSSYEQYF
j_call: TRBJ2-7
d_call: NA
v_call: TRBV28
clone_size: NA

cdr3_nt: TGTGCCTGGAGTGGAGCGGGGGGGCGCTTCTATGGCTACACCTTC
cdr3_aa: CAWSGAGGRFYGYTF
j_call: TRBJ1-2
d_call: NA
v_call: TRBV30
clone_size: NA

cdr3_nt: TGTGCCAGCAGTGAGATAGCGGGGCTAGGGGAGACCCAGTACTTC
cdr3_aa: CASSEIAGLGETQYF
j_call: TRBJ2-5
d_call: TRBD2
v_call: TRBV25-1
clone_size: NA

cdr3_nt: TGCGCCAGCAGCCAAGAGGGAGGCGGGGCCGGGGAGCTGTTTTTT
cdr3_aa: CASSQEGGGAGELFF
j_call: TRBJ2-2
d_call: NA
v_call: TRBV4-3
clone_size: few

cdr3_nt: TGTGCCTGGAGTCTAAGCGGGGGCCCCACCGGGGAGCTGTTTTTT
cdr3_aa: CAWSLSGGPTGELFF
j_call: TRBJ2-2
d_call: TRBD2
v_call: TRBV30
clone_size: NA

cdr3_nt: TGCGCCAGCAGCCCAGGGACAGGCGAGGGCTTTAAGCCCCAGCATTTT
cdr3_aa: CASSPGTGEGFKPQHF
j_call: TRBJ1-5
d_call: TRBD1
v_call: TRBV4-1
clone_size: NA

cdr3_nt: TGTGCCAGCAGTGAAGGGGGCTGGGAGCAGTTCTTC
cdr3_aa: CASSEGGWEQFF
j_call: TRBJ2-1
d_call: NA
v_call: TRBV6-1
clone_size: NA

cdr3_nt: TGTGCCAGCAGCCCCAACAGGGGATATGGCTACACCTTC
cdr3_aa: CASSPNRGYGYTF
j_call: TRBJ1-2
d_call: TRBD1
v_call: TRBV4-2
clone_size: NA

cdr3_nt: TGTGCCAGCAGGCCAGACAGGGCCGATGGCTACACCTTC
cdr3_aa: CASRPDRADGYTF
j_call: TRBJ1-2
d_call: TRBD1
v_call: TRBV2
clone_size: NA

cdr3_nt: TGTGCCAGCAGCCGAGCGGGAGGAGATAACTATGGCTACACCTTC
cdr3_aa: CASSRAGGDNYGYTF
j_call: TRBJ1-2
d_call: NA
v_call: TRBV5-8
clone_size: NA

cdr3_nt: TGTGCCAGCAGCTTCGCCGGGGTTCGGAGAAACACTGAAGCTTTCTTT
cdr3_aa: CASSFAGVRRNTEAFF
j_call: TRBJ1-1
d_call: NA
v_call: TRBV7-2
clone_size: NA

cdr3_nt: TGCGCCAGCAGCCTAACTAGCGGGACATCAGCCTACGAGCAGTACTTC
cdr3_aa: CASSLTSGTSAYEQYF
j_call: TRBJ2-7
d_call: TRBD2
v_call: TRBV5-1
clone_size: NA

cdr3_nt: TGCGCCAGCAGCCAACCTACGAAGAAATTGAACACTGAAGCTTTCTTT
cdr3_aa: CASSQPTKKLNTEAFF
j_call: TRBJ1-1
d_call: NA
v_call: TRBV4-1
clone_size: once